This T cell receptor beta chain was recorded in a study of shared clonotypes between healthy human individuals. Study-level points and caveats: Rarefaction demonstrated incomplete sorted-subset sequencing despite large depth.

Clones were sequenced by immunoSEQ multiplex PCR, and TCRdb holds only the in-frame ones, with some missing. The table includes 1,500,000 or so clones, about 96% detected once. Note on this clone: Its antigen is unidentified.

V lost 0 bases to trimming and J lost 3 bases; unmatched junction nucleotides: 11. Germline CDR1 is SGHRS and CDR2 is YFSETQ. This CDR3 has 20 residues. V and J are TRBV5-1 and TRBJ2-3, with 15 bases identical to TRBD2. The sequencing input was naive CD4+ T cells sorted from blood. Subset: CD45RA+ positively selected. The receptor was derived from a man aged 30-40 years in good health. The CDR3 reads CASSLVPRGLAGGPTDTQYF. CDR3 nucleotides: TGCGCCAGCAGCTTGGTACCCCGAGGACTAGCGGGAGGGCCGACAGATACGCAGTATTTT.